A single T cell receptor (beta chain) is shown here with its context. Losses at the gene ends were 4 bases for V and 4 bases for J; bases not matched to a gene: 9. The CDR3 extends over 16 amino acids. Germline lookup yields CDR1 MNHEY and CDR2 SMNVEV (reference sequence). The sample originates from a study of blood T cell repertoires in COVID-19. The overall study: Sites in the United States, Italy and Spain provided acute and convalescent COVID-19 samples.

Assay: immunoSEQ multiplex PCR; the TCRdb copy retains only in-frame clones and omits some. The table shows 150,000 or so clones, with 75% to 85% occurring only once. This chain links TRBV27 with TRBJ1-4; the match to TRBD1 covers 7 bases. Sequenced sample: peripheral blood. The source of this sequence is a woman older than 75 with active or convalescent COVID-19. This CDR3 reads CASSSPTGVGNEKLFF. The CDR3, as DNA: TGTGCCAGCAGTTCGCCAACAGGGGTCGGTAATGAAAAACTGTTTTTT.